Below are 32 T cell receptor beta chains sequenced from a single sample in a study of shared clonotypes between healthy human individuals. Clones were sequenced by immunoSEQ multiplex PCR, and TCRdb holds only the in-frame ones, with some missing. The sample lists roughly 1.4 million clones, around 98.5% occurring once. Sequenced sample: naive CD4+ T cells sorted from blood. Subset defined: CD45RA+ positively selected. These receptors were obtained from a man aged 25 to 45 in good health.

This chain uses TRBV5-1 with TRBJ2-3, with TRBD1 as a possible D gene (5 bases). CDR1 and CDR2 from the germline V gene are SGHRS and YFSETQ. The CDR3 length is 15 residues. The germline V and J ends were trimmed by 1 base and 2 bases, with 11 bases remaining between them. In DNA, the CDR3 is TGCGCCAGCAGCTTGCCTCTGACAGCCACAGATACGCAGTATTTT. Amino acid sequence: CASSLPLTATDTQYF.

CDR3 nucleotides: TGTGCCAGCAGCTTGGCGGTCCTAAATCAGCCCCAGCATTTT. Translated: CASSLAVLNQPQHF. The chain is built from TRBV5-5 and TRBJ1-5, with unresolved D. Per germline, CDR1 SGHKS and CDR2 YYEKEE (reference sequence). The CDR3 has 14 amino acids. V lost 0 bases and J lost 4, with 8 bases in between.

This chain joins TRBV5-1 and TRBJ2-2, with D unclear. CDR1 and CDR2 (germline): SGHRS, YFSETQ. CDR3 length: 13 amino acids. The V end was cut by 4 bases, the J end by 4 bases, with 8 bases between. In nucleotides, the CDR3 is TGCGCCAGCAGCCGAGTTGGCACCGGGGAGCTGTTTTTT. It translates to CASSRVGTGELFF.

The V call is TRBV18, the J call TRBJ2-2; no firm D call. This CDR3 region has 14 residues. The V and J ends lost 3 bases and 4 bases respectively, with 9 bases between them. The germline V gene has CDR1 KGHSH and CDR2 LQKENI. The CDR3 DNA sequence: TGTGCCAGCTCACCTGATTTAAGCACCGGGGAGCTGTTTTTT. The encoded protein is CASSPDLSTGELFF.

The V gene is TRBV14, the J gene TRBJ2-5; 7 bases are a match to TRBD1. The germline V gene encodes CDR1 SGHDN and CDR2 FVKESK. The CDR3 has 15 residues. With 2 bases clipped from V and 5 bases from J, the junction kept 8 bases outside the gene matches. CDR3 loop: CASSQITGAEETQYF. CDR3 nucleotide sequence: TGTGCCAGCAGCCAAATTACAGGGGCGGAGGAGACCCAGTACTTC.

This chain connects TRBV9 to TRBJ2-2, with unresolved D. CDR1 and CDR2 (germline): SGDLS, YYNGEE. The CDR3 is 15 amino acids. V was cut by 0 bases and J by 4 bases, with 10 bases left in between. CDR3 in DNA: TGTGCCAGCAGCGTAGGTCAGCTGACCACCGGGGAGCTGTTTTTT. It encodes CASSVGQLTTGELFF.

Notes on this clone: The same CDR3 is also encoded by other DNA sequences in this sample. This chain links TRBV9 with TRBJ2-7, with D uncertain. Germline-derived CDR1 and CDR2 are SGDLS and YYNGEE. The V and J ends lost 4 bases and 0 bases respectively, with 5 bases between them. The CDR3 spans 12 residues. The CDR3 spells CASSPSSYEQYF. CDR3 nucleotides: TGTGCCAGCAGCCCCAGCTCCTACGAGCAGTACTTC. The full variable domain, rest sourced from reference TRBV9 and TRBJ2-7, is DSGVTQTPKHLITATGQRVTLRCSPRSGDLSVYWYQQSLDQGLQFLIQYYNGEERAKGNILERFSAQQFPDLHSELNLSSLELGDSALYFCASSPSSYEQYFGPGTRLTVT.

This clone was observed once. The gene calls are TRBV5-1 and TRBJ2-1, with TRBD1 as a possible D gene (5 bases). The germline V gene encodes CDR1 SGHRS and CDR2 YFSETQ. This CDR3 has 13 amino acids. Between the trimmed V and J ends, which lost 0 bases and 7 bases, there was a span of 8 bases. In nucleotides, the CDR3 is TGCGCCAGCAGCTTGGCAGGGAAAAATGAGCAGTTCTTC. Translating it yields CASSLAGKNEQFF.

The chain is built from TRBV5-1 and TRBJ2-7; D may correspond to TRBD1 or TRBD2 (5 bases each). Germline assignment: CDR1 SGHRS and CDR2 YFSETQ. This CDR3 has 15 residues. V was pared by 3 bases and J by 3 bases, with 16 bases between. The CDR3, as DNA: TGCGCCAGCAGCTCCACCGGGACCACTGGCTACGAGCAGTACTTC. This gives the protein CASSSTGTTGYEQYF.

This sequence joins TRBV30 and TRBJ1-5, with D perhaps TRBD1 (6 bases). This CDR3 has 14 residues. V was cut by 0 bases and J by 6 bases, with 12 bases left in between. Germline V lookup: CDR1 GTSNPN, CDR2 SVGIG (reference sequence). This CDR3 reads CAWSVGQSGQPQHF. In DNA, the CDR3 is TGTGCCTGGAGTGTCGGACAGAGCGGTCAGCCCCAGCATTTT. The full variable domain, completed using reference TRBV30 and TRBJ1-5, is SQTIHQWPATLVQPVGSPLSLECTVEGTSNPNLYWYRQAAGRGLQLLFYSVGIGQISSEVPQNLSASRPQDRQFILSSKKLLLSDSGFYLCAWSVGQSGQPQHFGDGTRLSIL.

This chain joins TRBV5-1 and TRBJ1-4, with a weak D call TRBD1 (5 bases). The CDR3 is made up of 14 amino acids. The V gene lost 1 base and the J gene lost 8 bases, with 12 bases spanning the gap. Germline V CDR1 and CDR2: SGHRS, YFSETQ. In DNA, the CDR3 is TGCGCCAGCAGCTTGTTCCCGGAGGGGGAAAAACTGTTTTTT. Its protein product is CASSLFPEGEKLFF.

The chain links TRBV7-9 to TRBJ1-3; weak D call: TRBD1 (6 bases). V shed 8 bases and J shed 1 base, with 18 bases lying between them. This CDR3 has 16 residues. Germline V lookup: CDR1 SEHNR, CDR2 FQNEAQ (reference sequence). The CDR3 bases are TGTGCCAGCCTCCAGGGGACCGCGGGTTCTGGAAACACCATATATTTT. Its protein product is CASLQGTAGSGNTIYF.

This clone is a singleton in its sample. CDR3 loop: CARSLAGQGRGNQPQHF. The DNA for the CDR3 is TGTGCCAGAAGCTTGGCCGGGCAGGGTCGGGGCAATCAGCCCCAGCATTTT. The chain employs TRBV5-3 and TRBJ1-5; D possibly corresponds to TRBD1 (5 bases). TRBV5-3 qualifies as an ORF whose function is uncertain. The V and J ends lost 0 bases and 2 bases respectively, with 15 bases between them. The CDR3 loop spans 17 amino acids.

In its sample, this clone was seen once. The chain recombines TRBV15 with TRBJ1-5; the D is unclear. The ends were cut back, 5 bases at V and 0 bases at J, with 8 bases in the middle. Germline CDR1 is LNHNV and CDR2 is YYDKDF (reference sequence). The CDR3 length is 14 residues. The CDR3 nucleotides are TGTGCCACCAGCCACTTAAATAGCAATCAGCCCCAGCATTTT. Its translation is CATSHLNSNQPQHF.

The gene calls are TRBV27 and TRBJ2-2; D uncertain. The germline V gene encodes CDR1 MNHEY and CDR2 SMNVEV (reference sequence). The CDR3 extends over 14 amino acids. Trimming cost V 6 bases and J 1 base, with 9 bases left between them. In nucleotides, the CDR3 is TGTGCCAGCAGGTTTGCAGGGAACACCGGGGAGCTGTTTTTT. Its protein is CASRFAGNTGELFF.

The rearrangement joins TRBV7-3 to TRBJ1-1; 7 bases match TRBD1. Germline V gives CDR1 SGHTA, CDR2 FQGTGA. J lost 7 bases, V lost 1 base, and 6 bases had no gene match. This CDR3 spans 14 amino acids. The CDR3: CASSLRRGPLEAFF. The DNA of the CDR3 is TGTGCCAGCAGCTTAAGGAGGGGGCCTCTTGAAGCTTTCTTT.

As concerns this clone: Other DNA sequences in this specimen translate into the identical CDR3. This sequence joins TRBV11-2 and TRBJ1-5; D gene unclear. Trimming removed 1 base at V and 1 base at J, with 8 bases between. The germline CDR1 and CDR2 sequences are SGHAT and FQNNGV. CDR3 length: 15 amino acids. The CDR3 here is CASSLGDYSNQPQHF. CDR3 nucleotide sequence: TGTGCCAGCAGCTTAGGGGATTACAGCAATCAGCCCCAGCATTTT.

DNA for the CDR3: TGTGCCAGCAGTTTAAGGCGAAAGAACACTGAAGCTTTCTTT. Protein sequence: CASSLRRKNTEAFF. The rearrangement links TRBV27 to TRBJ1-1; no clear D. The V gene's germline CDR1 is MNHEY and CDR2 SMNVEV (reference sequence). The V end was cut by 2 bases, the J end by 1 base, with 8 bases between. This CDR3 has 14 residues.

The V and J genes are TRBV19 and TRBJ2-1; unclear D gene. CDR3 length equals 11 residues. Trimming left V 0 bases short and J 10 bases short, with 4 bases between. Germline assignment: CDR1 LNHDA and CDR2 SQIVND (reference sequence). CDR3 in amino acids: CASSIEGEQFF. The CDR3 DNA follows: TGTGCCAGTAGTATAGAAGGGGAGCAGTTCTTC.

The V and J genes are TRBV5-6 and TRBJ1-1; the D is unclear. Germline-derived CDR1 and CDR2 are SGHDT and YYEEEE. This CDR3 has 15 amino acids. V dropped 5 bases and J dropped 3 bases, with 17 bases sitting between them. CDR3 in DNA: TGTGCCAGCAGGCAAAACCTGGGGTTCGACACTGAAGCTTTCTTT. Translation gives CASRQNLGFDTEAFF.

This CDR3 is CASSPAWRGLADNEQFF. As DNA, the CDR3 is TGTGCCAGCAGCCCGGCATGGCGTGGCCTAGCGGACAATGAGCAGTTCTTC. The chain uses TRBV7-6 and TRBJ2-1, with 7 positions matching TRBD2. The CDR3 covers 17 residues. The V segment lost 5 bases and the J segment 5 bases; nucleotides outside the gene matches: 15. Germline assignment: CDR1 SGHVS and CDR2 FNYEAQ.

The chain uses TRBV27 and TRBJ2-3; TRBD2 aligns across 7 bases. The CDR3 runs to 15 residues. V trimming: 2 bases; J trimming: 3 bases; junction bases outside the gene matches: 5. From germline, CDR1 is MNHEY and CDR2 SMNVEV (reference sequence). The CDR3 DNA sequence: TGTGCCAGCAGTTTAGCGGGGAGGGGTACAGATACGCAGTATTTT. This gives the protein CASSLAGRGTDTQYF.

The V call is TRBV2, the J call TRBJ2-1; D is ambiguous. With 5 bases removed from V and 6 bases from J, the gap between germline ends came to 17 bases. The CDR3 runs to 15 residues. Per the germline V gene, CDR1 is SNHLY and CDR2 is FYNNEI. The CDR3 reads CASSWRTPIANEQFF. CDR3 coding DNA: TGTGCCAGCAGTTGGCGAACTCCCATTGCCAATGAGCAGTTCTTC.

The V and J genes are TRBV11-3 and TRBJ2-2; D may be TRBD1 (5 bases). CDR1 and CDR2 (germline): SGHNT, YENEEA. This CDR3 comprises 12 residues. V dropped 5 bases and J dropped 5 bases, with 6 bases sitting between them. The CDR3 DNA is TGTGCCAGCAGCCAGGGAACCGGGGAGCTGTTTTTT. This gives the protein CASSQGTGELFF. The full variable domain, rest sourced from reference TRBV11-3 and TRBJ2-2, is EAGVVQSPRYKIIEKKQPVAFWCNPISGHNTLYWYLQNLGQGPELLIRYENEEAVDDSQLPKDRFSAERLKGVDSTLKIQPAELGDSAVYLCASSQGTGELFFGEGSRLTVL.

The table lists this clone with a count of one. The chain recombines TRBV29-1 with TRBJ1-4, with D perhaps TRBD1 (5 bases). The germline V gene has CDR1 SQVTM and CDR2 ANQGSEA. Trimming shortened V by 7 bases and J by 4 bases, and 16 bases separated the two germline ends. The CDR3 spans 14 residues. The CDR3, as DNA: TGCAGCGCCTCCGCCGACAGTTTTAATGAAAAACTGTTTTTT. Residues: CSASADSFNEKLFF.

The CDR3 reads CASSGTSRLGEQFF. In DNA form, the CDR3 reads TGTGCCAGCAGCGGGACTAGCAGGCTGGGTGAGCAGTTCTTC. J is TRBJ2-1 and V is TRBV11-3; 9 bases fit TRBD2. The CDR3 runs 14 residues. CDR1 is SGHNT and CDR2 is YENEEA in the germline V gene. The ends lost 5 bases at V and 9 bases at J; junction bases unmatched: 8.

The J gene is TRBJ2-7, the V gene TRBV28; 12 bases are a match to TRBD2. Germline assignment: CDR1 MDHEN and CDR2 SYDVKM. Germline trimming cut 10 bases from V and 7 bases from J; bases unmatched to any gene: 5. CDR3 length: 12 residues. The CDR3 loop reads CAMGLAGGEQYF. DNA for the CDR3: TGTGCCATGGGACTAGCGGGTGGAGAGCAGTACTTC.

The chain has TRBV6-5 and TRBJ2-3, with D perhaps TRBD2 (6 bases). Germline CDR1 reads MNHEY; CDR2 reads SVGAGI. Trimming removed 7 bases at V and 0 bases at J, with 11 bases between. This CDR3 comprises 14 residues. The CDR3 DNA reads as TGTGCCAGCATCGGCGGGGCTAGCACAGATACGCAGTATTTT. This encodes CASIGGASTDTQYF.

This CDR3 reads CASSQPAEETQYF. The CDR3 DNA reads as TGCGCCAGCAGCCAACCGGCGGAAGAGACCCAGTACTTC. This rearrangement joins TRBV4-1 to TRBJ2-5; no definite D call. Trimming removed 2 bases from V and 3 bases from J, with 7 bases in between. The CDR3 is made up of 13 amino acids. CDR1 is MGHRA, CDR2 YSYEKL, per germline.

This chain's CDR3 is CASSLGPTGRIPYEQYF. For the CDR3, the DNA is TGTGCCAGCAGCTTAGGGCCCACGGGGCGGATTCCCTACGAGCAGTACTTC. This chain joins TRBV7-3 and TRBJ2-7; D possibly matches TRBD1 or TRBD2 (5 bases each). Looked up from germline, CDR1 is SGHTA and CDR2 is FQGTGA. V was shortened by 2 bases and J by 2 bases, with 19 bases between the two germline ends. The CDR3 runs 17 residues. The whole variable domain, remainder taken from reference TRBV7-3 and TRBJ2-7, is GAGVSQTPSNKVTEKGKYVELRCDPISGHTALYWYRQSLGQGPEFLIYFQGTGAADDSGLPNDRFFAVRPEGSVSTLKIQRTERGDSAVYLCASSLGPTGRIPYEQYFGPGTRLTVT.

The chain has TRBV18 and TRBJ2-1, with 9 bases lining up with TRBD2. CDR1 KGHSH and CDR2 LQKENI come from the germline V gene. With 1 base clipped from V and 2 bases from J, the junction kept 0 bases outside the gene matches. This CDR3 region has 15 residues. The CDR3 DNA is TGTGCCAGCTCACCACAGCGGGAGGCCTACAATGAGCAGTTCTTC. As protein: CASSPQREAYNEQFF.

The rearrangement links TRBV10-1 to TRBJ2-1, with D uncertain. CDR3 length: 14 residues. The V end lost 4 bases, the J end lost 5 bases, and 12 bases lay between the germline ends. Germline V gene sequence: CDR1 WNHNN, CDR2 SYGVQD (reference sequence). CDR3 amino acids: CASSASPINNEQFF. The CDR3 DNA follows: TGCGCCAGCAGTGCGTCTCCCATCAACAATGAGCAGTTCTTC.